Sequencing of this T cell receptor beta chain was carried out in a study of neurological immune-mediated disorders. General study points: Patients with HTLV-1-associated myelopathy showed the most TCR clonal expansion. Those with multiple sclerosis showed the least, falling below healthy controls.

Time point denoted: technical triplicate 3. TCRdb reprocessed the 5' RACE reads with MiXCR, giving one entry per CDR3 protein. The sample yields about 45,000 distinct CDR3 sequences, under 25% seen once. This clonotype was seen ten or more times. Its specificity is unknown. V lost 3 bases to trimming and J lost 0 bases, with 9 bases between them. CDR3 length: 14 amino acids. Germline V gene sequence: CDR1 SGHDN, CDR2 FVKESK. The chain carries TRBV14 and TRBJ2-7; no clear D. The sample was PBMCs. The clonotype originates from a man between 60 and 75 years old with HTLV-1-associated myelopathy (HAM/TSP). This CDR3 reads CASSHTPVSYEQYF. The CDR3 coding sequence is TGTGCCAGCAGCCACACCCCGGTCTCCTACGAGCAGTACTTC. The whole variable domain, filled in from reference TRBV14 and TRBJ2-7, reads EAGVTQFPSHSVIEKGQTVTLRCDPISGHDNLYWYRRVMGKEIKFLLHFVKESKQDESGMPNNRFLAERTGGTYSTLKVQPAELEDSGVYFCASSHTPVSYEQYFGPGTRLTVT.